This TCR beta chain was documented in a study of T cell repertoires in cytomegalovirus infection. In the study overall: Carrying CMV and the relevant HLA type showed in public TCR beta signatures. Findings and limits, study-wide: CMV-specific TCR beta clonotypes restricted by HLA-C were the ones dominating the ex vivo response.

Germline CDR1 is ENHRY and CDR2 is SYGVKD. This CDR3 spans 17 amino acids. The V gene lost 2 bases and the J gene lost 4 bases, with 20 bases spanning the gap. MiXCR, applied by TCRdb to the reads, yields one record per CDR3 protein. The table includes about 300,000 distinct CDR3 sequences, 9.6% detected once. Of note for this clonotype: No antigen is known for it.

The chain uses TRBV10-3 and TRBJ1-1; D remains unclear. The clonotype was recovered from a human donor in good health (CMV status not recorded). Some clones in this sample may be carry-over from other donors' samples. Sequencing was carried out using PBMCs. The CDR3, as DNA: TGTGCCATCAGTGAGAGTCGGTCGAGGGAGCCTGGCACTGAAGCTTTCTTT. Translating gives CAISESRSREPGTEAFF.